This T cell receptor beta chain was retrieved from a study of T cells expressing NK-cell markers. Across the study: Repertoire data for TCR beta were derived from sorted T cells (CD3+CD56+NKG2C+, CD3+CD56+NKG2C- and CD3+CD56-NKG2C+). Serological testing identified most of the eight sequenced donors as HCMV-seropositive and one as seronegative. Study-level results: Clarity on HCMV specificity was lacking for the expanded NKG2C+ T cell clones.

Germline values: CDR1 SQVTM, CDR2 ANQGSEA. This CDR3 spans 14 amino acids. Notes on this clonotype: Its antigen is not known.

5'RACE template switching built TCR beta cDNA with unique molecular identifiers. Each CDR3 protein gets one entry in TCRdb, which reprocessed the 5' RACE reads and gives no DNA. The sample spans around 550,000 distinct CDR3 sequences; the ten largest clones claim 3% to 4.5%. This chain joins TRBV29-1 and TRBJ2-7; TCRdb names TRBD1, which stays unverified in the absence of DNA. This clonotype originated in a young man in good health. Sequencing was carried out using blood T cells: a sorted CD56 or NKG2C T cell subset, CD4+ or CD8+ T cells, or bulk PBMC T cells (not recorded which). The CDR3 loop is CSVEDWGQTYEQYF.